The 29 T cell receptor beta chains presented below share a single source sample, sequenced in a study of shared clonotypes between healthy human individuals. TCRdb's copy holds only in-frame clones and misses some; the assay was immunoSEQ multiplex PCR. This table holds under 130,000 clones, less than 75% found once. The sample comprised memory CD8+ T cells sorted from blood. Subset described: CD45RO+ cells pooled with CCR7-negative TemRA cells. The receptors originated from a woman under 40 in good health.

This clone was detected only a few times. This chain uses TRBV7-8 with TRBJ2-1, with TRBD2 identical over 13 bases. Per the germline V gene, CDR1 is SGHVS and CDR2 is FQNEAQ. V dropped 8 bases and J dropped 4; count of bases not matched to a gene: 5. This CDR3 comprises 15 residues. CDR3 nucleotide sequence: TGTGCCAGCCAACTAGCGGGAGGGATATACAATGAGCAGTTCTTC. Encoded protein: CASQLAGGIYNEQFF.

The V gene is TRBV10-1, the J gene TRBJ2-1; TRBD1 is a possible D gene (6 bases). The germline V and J ends were trimmed by 2 bases and 4 bases, with 12 bases remaining between them. CDR1 is WNHNN, CDR2 SYGVQD, per germline (reference sequence). The CDR3 loop spans 15 amino acids. The CDR3 sequence is CASSERAGDYNEQFF. The CDR3 DNA reads TGCGCCAGCAGTGAGAGGGCAGGGGATTACAATGAGCAGTTCTTC.

In regard to this clone: This probably arose from a read error, given a far larger clone one base away. The sample has other DNA sequences that encode this CDR3 too. CDR3 nucleotide sequence: TGTGCCAGTAGTATATGGGGGGGTAGCAATCAGCCCCAGCATTTT. Its protein product is CASSIWGGSNQPQHF. The chain combines TRBV19 with TRBJ1-5; possibly TRBD1 for D (5 bases). The germline CDR1 and CDR2 sequences are LNHDA and SQIVND (reference sequence). This CDR3 is 15 amino acids long. V was shortened by 2 bases and J by 0 bases, with 8 bases between the two germline ends.

The V gene is TRBV5-4, the J gene TRBJ1-2, with D perhaps TRBD1 (6 bases). Per the germline V gene, CDR1 is SGHNT and CDR2 is YYREEE (reference sequence). Trimming pared 1 base from V and 4 bases from J, leaving 14 bases between. The CDR3 covers 15 residues. The CDR3 is CASSLTGKRGYGYTF. The CDR3 nucleotides are TGTGCCAGCAGCTTGACAGGGAAAAGGGGCTATGGCTACACCTTC.

This chain links TRBV6-4 with TRBJ2-1; TRBD2 matches at 11 bases. Trimming cost V 6 bases and J 3 bases; bases outside gene matches: 7. Germline CDR1 reads MRHNA; CDR2 reads SNTAGT. The CDR3 loop spans 16 amino acids. The CDR3 spells CASSPQTSGDYNEQFF. As DNA, the CDR3 is TGTGCCAGCAGCCCTCAGACTAGCGGGGACTACAATGAGCAGTTCTTC.

CDR3 sequence reads: CASSQVDESYEQYF. CDR3 coding DNA: TGTGCCAGCAGCCAGGTTGACGAGTCCTACGAGCAGTACTTC. V usage is TRBV4-2 and J usage is TRBJ2-5; no firm D call. The DNA end favors TRBJ2-7, so the J call may be wrong. The CDR3 sequence is 14 residues long. Per the germline V gene, CDR1 is LGHNA and CDR2 is YNFKEQ.

V is TRBV1 and J is TRBJ2-3. TRBV1 is assigned pseudogene status. The length of the CDR3 is 18 residues. The CDR3 reads CTSSQPTDTAVGADTQYF. CDR3 nucleotides: TGCACCAGCAGCCAACCCACGGACACAGCTGTGGGGGCAGATACGCAGTATTTT.

This clone was seen many times. The chain carries TRBV2 and TRBJ2-2; 10 bases agree with TRBD2. Germline V lookup: CDR1 SNHLY, CDR2 FYNNEI. V was pared by 5 bases and J by 6 bases, with 6 bases of the junction left unmatched. This CDR3 has 15 residues. Here the CDR3 DNA reads TGTGCCAGCAGTACCACTAGCGGGGACGCCGGGGAGCTGTTTTTT. Its protein is CASSTTSGDAGELFF.

V and J are TRBV28 and TRBJ1-2; D uncertain. The CDR3 loop spans 16 amino acids. The germline V gene encodes CDR1 MDHEN and CDR2 SYDVKM. Trimming removed 3 bases at V and 4 bases at J, with 18 bases between. CDR3 residues: CASSFRQTTAGYGYTF. The DNA for the CDR3 is TGTGCCAGCAGTTTTAGGCAAACAACGGCCGGCTATGGCTACACCTTC.

V and J are TRBV30 and TRBJ1-4; maybe TRBD1 (5 bases). V shed 2 bases and J shed 8 bases, with 9 bases lying between them. The CDR3 spans 12 residues. The V gene's germline CDR1 is GTSNPN and CDR2 SVGIG (reference sequence). The CDR3 region has the DNA TGTGCCTGGAGTTTCAGGGACGAAAAACTGTTTTTT. As protein: CAWSFRDEKLFF.

The V gene is TRBV6-1, the J gene TRBJ2-7, with 7 bases lining up with TRBD1. J gave up 6 bases and V 7 bases, and 12 bases lay outside the gene matches. CDR3 size: 14 residues. Germline V lookup: CDR1 MNHNS, CDR2 SASEGT. CDR3 coding DNA: TGTGCCAGCACCCAAGGGACAGACCTTCTCGAGCAGTACTTC. Residues: CASTQGTDLLEQYF.

There are a few counts of this clone. The chain joins TRBV19 to TRBJ1-1; D perhaps matches TRBD1 (5 bases). CDR3 length equals 14 residues. From germline, CDR1 is LNHDA and CDR2 SQIVND (reference sequence). Trimming removed 5 bases from V and 5 bases from J, with 15 bases in between. The CDR3: CASSQEGTWTEAFF. CDR3 coding DNA: TGTGCCAGTAGTCAAGAAGGGACCTGGACTGAAGCTTTCTTT.

The chain uses TRBV6-4 and TRBJ2-3; no clear D. The CDR3 is made up of 14 amino acids. Germline V CDR1 and CDR2: MRHNA, SNTAGT. Trimming left V 9 bases short and J 0 bases short, with 13 bases between. As DNA, the CDR3 is TGTGCCAGAATTGGAATAGGAAGCACAGATACGCAGTATTTT. Translating it yields CARIGIGSTDTQYF.

This chain uses TRBV27 with TRBJ2-1; TRBD2 matches at 8 bases. CDR1 and CDR2 (germline): MNHEY, SMNVEV (reference sequence). CDR3 size: 19 residues. V shed 2 bases and J 0 bases; nucleotides not matched to a gene: 12. CDR3 sequence (DNA): TGTGCCAGCAGTTTAACTCCCCCACTAGCGGACCACTCCTACAATGAGCAGTTCTTC. This gives the protein CASSLTPPLADHSYNEQFF.

The chain recombines TRBV29-1 with TRBJ1-2; the match to TRBD1 covers 7 bases. The CDR3 length is 12 residues. Germline CDR1 SQVTM, CDR2 ANQGSEA. Trimming at V came to 3 bases and at J to 3 bases, leaving 1 base not matched to a gene. The DNA for the CDR3 is TGCAGCGTTGATGGGACAGACTATGGCTACACCTTC. Protein sequence: CSVDGTDYGYTF.

The count of this clone is one. V gene TRBV5-1 combines with J gene TRBJ1-4, with 7 nucleotides matching TRBD1. Trimming cost V 1 base and J 7 bases; bases outside gene matches: 10. Germline lookup yields CDR1 SGHRS and CDR2 YFSETQ. This CDR3 contains 16 residues. The chain's CDR3 is CASSLFQTGRAEKLFF. CDR3 DNA: TGCGCCAGCAGCTTGTTCCAGACAGGGCGAGCTGAAAAACTGTTTTTT. Variable domain in full (rest from reference TRBV5-1 and TRBJ1-4): KAGVTQTPRYLIKTRGQQVTLSCSPISGHRSVSWYQQTPGQGLQFLFEYFSETQRNKGNFPGRFSGRQFSNSRSEMNVSTLELGDSALYLCASSLFQTGRAEKLFFGSGTQLSVL.

The chain is built from TRBV9 and TRBJ2-3; 9 nucleotides agree with TRBD2. CDR1 and CDR2 from the germline V gene are SGDLS and YYNGEE. J lost 3 bases, V lost 7 bases, and 12 bases had no gene match. The CDR3 loop spans 16 amino acids. The CDR3 sequence: CASGRLAGTSTDTQYF. The CDR3 DNA reads TGTGCCAGCGGACGTCTAGCGGGAACGTCGACAGATACGCAGTATTTT.

This clone was seen a handful of times. The V gene is TRBV7-9, the J gene TRBJ2-1; D call uncertain. CDR3 length equals 15 residues. From germline, CDR1 is SEHNR and CDR2 FQNEAQ (reference sequence). Trimming removed 1 base from V and 0 bases from J, with 7 bases in between. CDR3 region: CASSLGFSSYNEQFF. DNA for the CDR3: TGTGCCAGCAGCTTAGGCTTTAGCTCCTACAATGAGCAGTTCTTC.

This clone was counted many times. The rearrangement joins TRBV7-6 to TRBJ2-1, with D tentatively TRBD2 (5 bases). Germline values: CDR1 SGHVS, CDR2 FNYEAQ. V lost 4 bases to trimming and J lost 0 bases, with 10 bases between them. CDR3 length: 15 amino acids. CDR3 protein: CASSWTASSYNEQFF. In DNA, the CDR3 is TGTGCCAGCAGCTGGACTGCCTCCTCCTACAATGAGCAGTTCTTC.

V gene TRBV28 combines with J gene TRBJ1-3; TRBD1 matches 8 bases. Germline CDR1 is MDHEN and CDR2 is SYDVKM. V was pared by 6 bases and J by 0 bases, with 16 bases of the junction left unmatched. The length of the CDR3 is 19 residues. This CDR3 is CASRARGPIALSSGNTIYF. CDR3 DNA sequence: TGTGCCAGCAGGGCCAGGGGGCCTATTGCCCTTAGCTCTGGAAACACCATATATTTT.

Comments on this clone: With only one base between it and a far larger clone, this is likely a read error. V usage is TRBV5-1 and J usage is TRBJ2-3; D possibly corresponds to TRBD1 (6 bases). Trimming stripped 4 bases from V and 7 bases from J, with 16 bases between. Germline assignment: CDR1 SGHRS and CDR2 YFSETQ. The CDR3 length is 14 residues. The CDR3 loop is CASSGGQLLNTQYF. CDR3 bases: TGCGCCAGCAGCGGTGGACAGCTCCTAAATACGCAGTATTTT.

The CDR3 DNA sequence: TGTGCCAGCAGCCGAGCCCGTGATTCCGGGGAGCTGTTTTTT. Translating gives CASSRARDSGELFF. The chain carries TRBV11-3 and TRBJ2-2; D not certain. The V gene lost 5 bases and the J gene lost 6 bases, with 13 bases spanning the gap. The V gene's germline CDR1 is SGHNT and CDR2 YENEEA. The CDR3 extends over 14 amino acids.

V is TRBV5-1 and J is TRBJ2-3; 8 positions match TRBD1. V gave up 4 bases and J gave up 6 bases; unmatched junction bases: 22. CDR3 size: 19 residues. CDR1 is SGHRS, CDR2 YFSETQ, per germline. The CDR3 loop is CASSPTRTHRGISVDTQYF. The CDR3 DNA reads TGCGCCAGCAGCCCAACCCGGACCCACAGGGGGATATCAGTGGATACGCAGTATTTT.

The V and J genes are TRBV10-3 and TRBJ1-1; 9 bases are shared with TRBD1. Trimming at V came to 6 bases and at J to 4 bases, leaving 12 bases not matched to a gene. Germline loops: CDR1 ENHRY, CDR2 SYGVKD. The CDR3 length is 16 residues. CDR3 sequence: CAIRPIPGQGATEAFF. The CDR3 DNA is TGTGCCATCAGGCCAATTCCGGGACAGGGCGCCACTGAAGCTTTCTTT.

This clone appeared a few times. The rearrangement uses TRBV7-2 and TRBJ2-7; TRBD2 aligns across 7 bases. The CDR3 is 16 residues long. The V segment lost 5 bases and the J segment 2 bases; nucleotides outside the gene matches: 12. Germline V lookup: CDR1 SGHTA, CDR2 FQGNSA. The DNA for the CDR3 is TGTGCCAGCAGCCCAGGAGGAGGACTAGTCGCCTACGAGCAGTACTTC. Its protein is CASSPGGGLVAYEQYF.

This sequence joins TRBV5-1 and TRBJ2-4; D not certain. The CDR3 runs 18 residues. CDR1 and CDR2 (germline): SGHRS, YFSETQ. V lost 4 bases and J lost 0, with 20 bases in between. CDR3 protein: CASSPGRQFGLAKNIQYF. DNA for the CDR3: TGCGCCAGCAGCCCAGGACGCCAGTTCGGGCTAGCCAAAAACATTCAGTACTTC.

This clone has just a few counts. V usage is TRBV7-2 and J usage is TRBJ2-7, with 7 bases fitting TRBD2. Germline V gene lookup returns CDR1 SGHTA and CDR2 FQGNSA. Trimming removed 5 bases from V and 1 base from J; junction bases left unmatched: 8. The CDR3 spans 15 residues. CDR3 in amino acids: CASSPQAGLSYEQYF. In DNA form, the CDR3 reads TGTGCCAGCAGCCCCCAAGCGGGACTATCCTACGAGCAGTACTTC.

The rearrangement joins TRBV2 to TRBJ2-1; a possible D gene is TRBD1 (6 bases). Germline assignment: CDR1 SNHLY and CDR2 FYNNEI. Trimming took off 6 bases at V and 8 bases at J, with 20 bases between the two ends. This CDR3 has 15 amino acids. The CDR3 bases are TGTGCCAGCAGGCCGGACAGTGGGTTTAACTATGAGCAGTTCTTC. It specifies CASRPDSGFNYEQFF.

V gene TRBV6-4 combines with J gene TRBJ2-3; 11 nucleotides agree with TRBD2. The CDR3 is made up of 16 amino acids. The J segment lost 5 bases and the V segment lost 5 bases, leaving 9 bases of the junction unmatched. The germline gives CDR1 MRHNA, CDR2 SNTAGT. The CDR3 protein is CASSPGLAGGGDTQYF. CDR3 coding DNA: TGTGCCAGCAGTCCCGGGCTAGCGGGAGGAGGAGATACGCAGTATTTT.